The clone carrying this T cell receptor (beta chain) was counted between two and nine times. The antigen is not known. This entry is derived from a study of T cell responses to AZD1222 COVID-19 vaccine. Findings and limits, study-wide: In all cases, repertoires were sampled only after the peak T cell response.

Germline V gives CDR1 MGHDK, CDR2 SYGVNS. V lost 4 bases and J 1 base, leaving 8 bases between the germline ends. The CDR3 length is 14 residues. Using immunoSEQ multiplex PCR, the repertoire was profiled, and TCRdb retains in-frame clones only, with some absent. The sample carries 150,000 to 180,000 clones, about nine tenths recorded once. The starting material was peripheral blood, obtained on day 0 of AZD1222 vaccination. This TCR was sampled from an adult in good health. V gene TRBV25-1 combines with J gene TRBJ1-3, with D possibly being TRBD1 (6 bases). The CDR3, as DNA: TGTGCCAGCAGTGTGCAGGGGTCTGGAAACACCATATATTTT. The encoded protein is CASSVQGSGNTIYF.